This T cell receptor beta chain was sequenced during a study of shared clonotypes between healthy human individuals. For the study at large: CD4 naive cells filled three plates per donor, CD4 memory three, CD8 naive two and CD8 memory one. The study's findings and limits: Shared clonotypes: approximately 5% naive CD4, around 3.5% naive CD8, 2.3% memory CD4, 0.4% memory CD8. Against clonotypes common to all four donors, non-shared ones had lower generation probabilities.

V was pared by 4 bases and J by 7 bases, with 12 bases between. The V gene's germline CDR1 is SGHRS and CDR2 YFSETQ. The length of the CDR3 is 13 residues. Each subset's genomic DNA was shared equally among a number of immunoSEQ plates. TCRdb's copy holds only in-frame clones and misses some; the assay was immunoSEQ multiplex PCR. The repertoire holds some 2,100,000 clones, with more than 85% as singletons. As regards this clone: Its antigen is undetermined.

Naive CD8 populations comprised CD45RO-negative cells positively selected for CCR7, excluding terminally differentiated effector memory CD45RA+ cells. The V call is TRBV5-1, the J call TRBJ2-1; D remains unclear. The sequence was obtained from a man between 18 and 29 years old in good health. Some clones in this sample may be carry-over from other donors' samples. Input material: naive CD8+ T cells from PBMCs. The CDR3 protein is CASSPALWNEQFF. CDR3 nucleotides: TGCGCCAGCAGCCCTGCCCTATGGAATGAGCAGTTCTTC. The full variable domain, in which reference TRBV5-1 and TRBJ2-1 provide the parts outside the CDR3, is KAGVTQTPRYLIKTRGQQVTLSCSPISGHRSVSWYQQTPGQGLQFLFEYFSETQRNKGNFPGRFSGRQFSNSRSEMNVSTLELGDSALYLCASSPALWNEQFFGPGTRLTVL.